This TCR beta chain was retrieved from a study of blood T cell repertoires in COVID-19. Study information: Sites across the United States, Italy and Spain contributed samples from acute and convalescent COVID-19. The cDNA or gDNA used as material had been derived from T cells, B-cell-depleted T cells, or PBMCs.

The CDR3 length is 21 residues. The germline CDR1 and CDR2 sequences are LGHNT and FRNRAP. With 0 bases clipped from V and 0 bases from J, the junction kept 14 bases outside the gene matches. Sequencing was performed with immunoSEQ multiplex PCR; in TCRdb, only in-frame clones are kept and a portion is missing. The sample holds 200,000 to 250,000 clones, 85% to 90% seen once. Patients in Seattle were enrolled during active infection, then followed longitudinally. The source is a woman in her forties or fifties with COVID-19, enrolled during active disease. The sequenced sample consisted of peripheral blood. V and J are TRBV12-5 and TRBJ2-1, with 10 bases that match TRBD2. CDR3 loop: CASGLVRLAGEAIYSYNEQFF. The CDR3, as DNA: TGTGCTAGTGGTTTGGTACGGCTAGCGGGGGAGGCGATTTACTCCTACAATGAGCAGTTCTTC.